In its sample, the clone carrying this TCR beta chain was seen many times. Its antigen remains unidentified. The source of the sample is a study of T cells in Graves' hyperthyroidism and ophthalmopathy. About the study: Peripheral blood sampling occurred at initial diagnosis, before any treatment.

Stable hyperthyroidism: no ophthalmopathy progression over 18 months of follow-up. Hyperthyroidism had been newly diagnosed in patients aged 18 to 65, and its duration was under 2 months. CDR3 length: 15 amino acids. Between the trimmed V and J ends, which lost 5 bases and 4 bases, there was a span of 15 bases. The germline V gene has CDR1 SNHLY and CDR2 FYNNEI. Study-wide results and limits: Blood samples included most of the expanded thyroid clonotypes exceeding 0.001.

TCR beta CDR3 regions were amplified from RNA transcripts. Researchers ran a first-round RT-PCR on the TCR CDR3 using the HTBI primer set. TCRdb re-derived calls from the multiplex PCR reads in MiXCR, one entry per CDR3 protein. The sample shows roughly 700,000 distinct CDR3 sequences, 14% of them seen only once. This chain uses TRBV2 with TRBJ2-1; weak D call: TRBD1 (8 bases). The TCR sequence derives from a woman between 18 and 29 years old with Graves' hyperthyroidism. What was sequenced was blood. CDR3 sequence: CASSFGQGLYNEQFF. Here the CDR3 DNA reads TGTGCCAGCAGTTTTGGACAGGGACTATACAATGAGCAGTTCTTC.